Included here is one TCR beta chain sequence, with context. Its target is unknown. An even split of each subset's genomic DNA across several immunoSEQ plates was performed. Libraries were prepared by immunoSEQ multiplex PCR; TCRdb keeps only in-frame clonotypes and omits some of them. The sample yields 700,000 to 950,000 clones, about 97% seen once. The entry originates in a study of shared clonotypes between healthy human individuals. Study details: Three plates were used per donor for CD4 naive, three for CD4 memory, two for CD8 naive and one for CD8 memory.

The germline CDR1 and CDR2 sequences are LGHNT and FRNRAP. Trimming cost V 3 bases and J 7 bases; bases outside gene matches: 7. The CDR3 is 15 amino acids. The naive CD8 subset, CD45RO-negative cells positively selected for CCR7, excluded terminally differentiated effector memory CD45RA+ cells. Findings and caveats of the study: Clonotypes shared by all four sorted-subset donors had higher generation probabilities than non-shared clonotypes.

Input material: naive CD8+ T cells sorted from blood. The V and J genes are TRBV12-5 and TRBJ2-1; 9 bases agree with TRBD2. This clonotype originated in a man in his thirties or forties in good health. The CDR3 bases are TGTGCTAGTGGTTTCGCCCGCGGGGGGGGAAATGAGCAGTTCTTC. Translation: CASGFARGGGNEQFF.